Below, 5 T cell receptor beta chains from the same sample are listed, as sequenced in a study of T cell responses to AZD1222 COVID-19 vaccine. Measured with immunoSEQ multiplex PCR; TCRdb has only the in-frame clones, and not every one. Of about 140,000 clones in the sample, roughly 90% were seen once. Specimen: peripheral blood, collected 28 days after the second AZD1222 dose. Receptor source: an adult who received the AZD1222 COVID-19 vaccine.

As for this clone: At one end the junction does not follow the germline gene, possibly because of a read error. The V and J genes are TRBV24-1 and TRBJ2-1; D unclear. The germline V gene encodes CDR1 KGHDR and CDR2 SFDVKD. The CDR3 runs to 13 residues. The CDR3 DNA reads TGTGCCACCGGTGATCCGGCTATAGATGAGCAGTTCTTC. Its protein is CATGDPAIDEQFF.

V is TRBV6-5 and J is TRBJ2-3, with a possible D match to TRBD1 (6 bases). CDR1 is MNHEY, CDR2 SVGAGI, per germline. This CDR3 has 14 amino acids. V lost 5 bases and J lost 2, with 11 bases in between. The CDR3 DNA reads TGTGCCAGCAGTCTCAGGGGCTACACAGATACGCAGTATTTT. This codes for CASSLRGYTDTQYF.

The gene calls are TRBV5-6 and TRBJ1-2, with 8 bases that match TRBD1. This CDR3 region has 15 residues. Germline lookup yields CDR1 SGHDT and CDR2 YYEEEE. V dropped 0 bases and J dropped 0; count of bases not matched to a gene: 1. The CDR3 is CASSLVGQANYGYTF. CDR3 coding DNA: TGTGCCAGCAGCTTGGTGGGACAGGCTAACTATGGCTACACCTTC.

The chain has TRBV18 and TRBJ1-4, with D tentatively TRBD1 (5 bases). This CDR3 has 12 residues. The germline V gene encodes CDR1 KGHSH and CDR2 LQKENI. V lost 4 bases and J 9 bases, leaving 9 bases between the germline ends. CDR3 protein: CASSLDSQKLFF. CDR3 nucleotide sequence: TGTGCCAGCTCACTCGACAGCCAAAAACTGTTTTTT. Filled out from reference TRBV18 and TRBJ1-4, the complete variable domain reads NAGVMQNPRHLVRRRGQEARLRCSPMKGHSHVYWYRQLPEEGLKFMVYLQKENIIDESGMPKERFSAEFPKEGPSILRIQQVVRGDSAAYFCASSLDSQKLFFGSGTQLSVL.

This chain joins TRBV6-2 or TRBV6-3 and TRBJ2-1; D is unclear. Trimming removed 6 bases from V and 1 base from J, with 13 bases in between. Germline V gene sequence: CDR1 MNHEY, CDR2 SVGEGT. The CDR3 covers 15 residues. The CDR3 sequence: CASSQPTRSYNEQFF. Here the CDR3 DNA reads TGTGCCAGCAGCCAACCTACCAGATCCTACAATGAGCAGTTCTTC.